This T cell receptor (beta chain) is drawn from a study of cytomegalovirus exposure and HLA in healthy donors. From germline, CDR1 is LNHDA and CDR2 SQIVND (reference sequence). The CDR3 has 14 residues. J was trimmed by 7 bases and V by 3 bases; bases with no gene match: 7. On this clone itself: No antigen is known for it.

Whole-study results and caveats: Accurate prediction of HLA-A and HLA-B alleles (for most subjects) was reportedly achieved from TCR beta sequences. When presence/absence was analysed, sequencing depth was taken to be roughly uniform across donors.

PCR amplification relied on 60 Vbeta primers (plus 13 Jbeta primers). Profiled with immunoSEQ multiplex PCR; TCRdb holds only in-frame clones, not every one. The repertoire holds 100,000 to 150,000 clones, with more than 8% as singletons. Material: PBMCs. The receptor was isolated from a man aged 35 to 55 in good health and CMV-seronegative. The rearrangement uses TRBV19 and TRBJ2-7; TRBD1 aligns across 9 bases. DNA of the CDR3: TGTGCCAGTAGTATTGGGACAGGGACGGTGGAGCAGTACTTC. This translates into CASSIGTGTVEQYF.